A selection of T cell receptor beta chains follows, all from one sample in a study of T cell repertoires in cytomegalovirus infection. TCRdb re-derived calls from the reads in MiXCR, one entry per CDR3 protein. The sample consists of more than 250,000 distinct CDR3 sequences, around 13% of them appearing once. Sequencing was done on a sample of PBMCs. These receptors originate from a human donor in good health (CMV status not recorded). Some clones in this sample may be carry-over from other donors' samples. CDR3s include the opening cysteine and the closing phenylalanine or tryptophan. D genes are given only for firm matches. The listing skips clone size in some rows; elsewhere it reads once, few, many or a size class.

>TRBD2|TRBJ2-1|TRBV29-1|-
TGCAGCGTTGAAAGTCTAGCGGCCTCCTACAATGAGCAGTTCTTC
CSVESLAASYNEQFF
>TRBD1|TRBJ2-2|TRBV28|few
TGTGCCAGCAGTTTATCGACAGGGGCCGGCGGGGAGCTGTTTTTT
CASSLSTGAGGELFF
>-|TRBJ1-1|TRBV9|-
TGTGCCAGCAGCGTATTTGGAGGGCTTACGAACACTGAAGCTTTCTTT
CASSVFGGLTNTEAFF
>-|TRBJ1-3|TRBV11-2|many
TGTGCCAGCAGGATGGTTGGAAGCTCTGGAAACACCATATATTTT
CASRMVGSSGNTIYF
>-|TRBJ2-2|TRBV20-1|many
TGCAGTGCTAGAGGCAGCCGGTTATCCGGCGGGGAGCTGTTTTTT
CSARGSRLSGGELFF
>-|TRBJ2-1|TRBV7-9|many
TGTGCCAGCAGCCCGCAACAGGGCTATGAGCAGTTCTTC
CASSPQQGYEQFF
>-|TRBJ2-7|TRBV7-2|many
TGTGCCAGCAGCCGCGACTCTGGGTCCTACGAGCAGTACTTC
CASSRDSGSYEQYF
>TRBD1|TRBJ2-1|TRBV5-1|few
TGCGCCAGCAGCTTGGAGGGGGCGAGGAACAATGAGCAGTTCTTC
CASSLEGARNNEQFF
>-|TRBJ2-1|TRBV27|many
TGTGCCAGCAGTTTAAATCCCAAACGGGGGAGCCATCGGTTCTTC
CASSLNPKRGSHRFF
>-|TRBJ1-6|TRBV23-1|once
TGCGCCAGCGTAAAAGGTCCAGGGGAAAGATCACCCCTCCACTTT
CASVKGPGERSPLHF
>-|TRBJ2-1|TRBV7-6|few
TGTGCCAGCAGCCCGAGGACCAACAATGAGCAGTTCTTC
CASSPRTNNEQFF
>-|TRBJ2-1|TRBV7-6|many
TGTGCCAGCAGCCTGGGACTGGGAACCTACAATGAGCAGTTCTTC
CASSLGLGTYNEQFF
>-|TRBJ2-3|TRBV5-6|-
TGTGCCAGCAGCGTGAAATGGACCTCAGGCACAGATACGCAGTATTTT
CASSVKWTSGTDTQYF
>TRBD1|TRBJ1-1|TRBV3-1|-
TGTGCCAGCAGCCAAGAAGGACAGGGGACTGAAGCTTTCTTT
CASSQEGQGTEAFF
>TRBD1|TRBJ2-1|TRBV5-1|few
TGCGCCAGCAGCTGGGGACAGGGGGCGAGCTACAATGAGCAGTTCTTC
CASSWGQGASYNEQFF
>TRBD1|TRBJ2-1|TRBV24-1|-
TGTGCCACCAGTGCCATTGGGGCAGGGGGCGGGAATGAGCAGTTCTTC
CATSAIGAGGGNEQFF
>-|TRBJ2-5|TRBV11-2|many
TGTGCCAGCAGCTTAGATTCCGCTGAGACCCAGTACTTC
CASSLDSAETQYF
>-|TRBJ2-4|TRBV20-1|-
TGCAGTGCTAGAGTTACAGGGCTCGGGATTCAGTACTTC
CSARVTGLGIQYF
>TRBD2|TRBJ2-1|TRBV7-2|many
TGTGCCAGCAGCCACGGGACTAGCGGGTTTGAGCAGTTCTTC
CASSHGTSGFEQFF
>-|TRBJ1-2|TRBV19|-
TGTGCCAGTAATCGAGGAGGATCGATAGCTAACTATGGCTACACCTTC
CASNRGGSIANYGYTF
>TRBD1|TRBJ2-7|TRBV28|-
TGTGCCAGCAGTATGACAGGGGTCTACTCCTACGAGCAGTACTTC
CASSMTGVYSYEQYF
>-|TRBJ1-2|TRBV7-3|many
TGTGCCAGCAGCCATGGGGGCTCGGAGTATGGCTACACCTTC
CASSHGGSEYGYTF
>-|TRBJ1-4|TRBV6-6|many
TGTGCCAGCAGTCCACCGGGACCGAGTAATGAAAAACTGTTTTTT
CASSPPGPSNEKLFF
>-|TRBJ1-5|TRBV28|many
TGTGCCAGCAGTTTAGGGCTGCCCCAGCATTTT
CASSLGLPQHF
>-|TRBJ1-3|TRBV7-2|many
TGTGCCAGCAGCCCCCCCCAGGTCGCCTCTGGAAACACCATATATTTT
CASSPPQVASGNTIYF
>-|TRBJ2-1|TRBV4-1|many
TGCGCCAGCAGCCAAGGGGACTCGCTCTACAATGAGCAGTTCTTC
CASSQGDSLYNEQFF
>TRBD1|TRBJ1-2|TRBV7-9|many
TGTGCCAGCACCGTTCCCTCGGACAGGCTATATGGCTACACCTTC
CASTVPSDRLYGYTF
>TRBD1|TRBJ1-5|TRBV18|few
TGTGCCAGCTCGCTGACAGGGATGGGCAATCAGCCCCAGCATTTT
CASSLTGMGNQPQHF
>-|TRBJ1-2|TRBV7-9|-
TGTGCCAGCAGCTTAGCGGTCGACCCGAGGGGTGGCTACACCTTC
CASSLAVDPRGGYTF
>-|TRBJ2-7|TRBV7-8|many
TGTGCCAGCAGCATTGGGGGACTCAGGGACGAGCAGTACTTC
CASSIGGLRDEQYF
>-|TRBJ1-6|TRBV2|many
TGTGCCAGCAGTGAAGGTGGGGTTAGGAATTCACCCCTCCACTTT
CASSEGGVRNSPLHF
>-|TRBJ2-1|TRBV28|-
TGTGCCAGCAGTTTTCTCGGGCAGCCAGCGGACAATGAGCAGTTCTTC
CASSFLGQPADNEQFF
>-|TRBJ2-3|TRBV7-2|many
TGTGCCAGCAGCTTGGTGGAGGGCACAGATACGCAGTATTTT
CASSLVEGTDTQYF
>-|TRBJ1-1|TRBV28|-
TGTGCCAGCAGTTCCTCCCAAGTAGGGTGGAGGGAAGCTTTCTTT
CASSSSQVGWREAFF
>-|TRBJ1-6|TRBV18|-
TGTGCCAGCTCACCGGAGAAAAACGCCTATAATTCACCCCTCCACTTT
CASSPEKNAYNSPLHF
>-|TRBJ1-6|TRBV6-1|few
TGTGCCAGCAGTAAGGGCATATTCGGTTCGAAACAGGGACGCAGAAATTCACCCCTCCACTTT
CASSKGIFGSKQGRRNSPLHF
>-|TRBJ1-1|TRBV6-1|-
TGTGCCAGCATCAAATGGGGGAACACTGAAGCTTTCTTT
CASIKWGNTEAFF
>-|TRBJ1-1|TRBV6-6|-
TGTGCCAGCAGTAAAACAACTGAAGCTTTCTTT
CASSKTTEAFF
>-|TRBJ1-1|TRBV7-2|many
TGTGCCAGCAGCCGACCGGGCCCTGAAGCTTTCTTT
CASSRPGPEAFF
>-|TRBJ2-2|TRBV7-2|-
TGTGCCAGCAGCTCCCCCCGAACTAAGAACACCGGGCAGCAGTTTTTT
CASSSPRTKNTGQQFF
>TRBD2|TRBJ2-1|TRBV7-3|many
TGTGCCAGCAGCGCCCTAGCGGGGATACTAAATGAGCAGTTCTTC
CASSALAGILNEQFF